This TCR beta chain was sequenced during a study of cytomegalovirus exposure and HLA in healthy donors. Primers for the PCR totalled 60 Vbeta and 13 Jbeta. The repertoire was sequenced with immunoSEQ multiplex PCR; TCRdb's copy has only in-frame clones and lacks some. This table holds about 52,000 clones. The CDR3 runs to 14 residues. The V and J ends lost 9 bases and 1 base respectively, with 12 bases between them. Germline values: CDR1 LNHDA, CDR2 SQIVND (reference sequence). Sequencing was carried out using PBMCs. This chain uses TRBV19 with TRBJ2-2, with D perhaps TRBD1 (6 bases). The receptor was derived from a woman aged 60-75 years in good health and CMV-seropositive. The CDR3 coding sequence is TGTGCCAGCTCAACAGGGCTGAACACCGGGGAGCTGTTTTTT. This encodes CASSTGLNTGELFF. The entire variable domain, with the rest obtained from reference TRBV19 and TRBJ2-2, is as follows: DGGITQSPKYLFRKEGQNVTLSCEQNLNHDAMYWYRQDPGQGLRLIYYSQIVNDFQKGDIAEGYSVSREKKESFPLTVTSAQKNPTAFYLCASSTGLNTGELFFGEGSRLTVL.